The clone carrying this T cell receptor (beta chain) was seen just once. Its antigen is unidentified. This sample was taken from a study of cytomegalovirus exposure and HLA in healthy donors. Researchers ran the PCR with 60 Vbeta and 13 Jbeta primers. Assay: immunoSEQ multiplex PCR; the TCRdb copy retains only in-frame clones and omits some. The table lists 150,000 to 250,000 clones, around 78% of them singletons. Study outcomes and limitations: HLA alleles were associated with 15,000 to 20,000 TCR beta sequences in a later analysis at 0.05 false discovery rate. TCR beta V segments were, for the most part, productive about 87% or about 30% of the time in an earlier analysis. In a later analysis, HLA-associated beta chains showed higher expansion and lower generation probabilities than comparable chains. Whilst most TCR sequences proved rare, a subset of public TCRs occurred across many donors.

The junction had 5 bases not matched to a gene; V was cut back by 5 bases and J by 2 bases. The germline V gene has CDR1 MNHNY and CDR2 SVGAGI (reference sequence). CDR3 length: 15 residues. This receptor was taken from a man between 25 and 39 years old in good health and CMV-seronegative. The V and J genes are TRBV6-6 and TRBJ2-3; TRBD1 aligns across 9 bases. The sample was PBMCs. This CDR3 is CASSRRDRDTDTQYF. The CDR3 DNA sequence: TGTGCCAGCAGTCGGAGGGACAGGGACACAGATACGCAGTATTTT.